This T cell receptor (beta chain) stems from a study of T cell responses to AZD1222 COVID-19 vaccine. For the study at large: Pooling of second doses given at about 4 or about 12 weeks was done.

CDR1 and CDR2 (germline): SGHTS, YDEGEE. V lost 0 bases, J lost 5 bases, and 11 bases lay in between. The CDR3 spans 14 residues. The study's findings and limits: Clonal diversity was possibly underestimated; the donors were predominantly white British and more often female. Recipients of two AZD1222 doses showed rising Spike-specific TCR breadth and depth.

Method: immunoSEQ multiplex PCR; TCRdb's copy keeps in-frame clones and lacks some. In the table there are around 70,000 clones, 75% to 90% of which are singletons. Turning to this clone: Its antigen is unknown.

V gene TRBV5-8 combines with J gene TRBJ2-5; D remains unclear. This clonotype originated in an adult in good health. This sample comprised peripheral blood, obtained on day 0 of AZD1222 vaccination. This chain's CDR3 is CASSLAAVSETQYF. The CDR3 DNA sequence: TGTGCCAGCAGCTTGGCCGCGGTTTCGGAGACCCAGTACTTC.